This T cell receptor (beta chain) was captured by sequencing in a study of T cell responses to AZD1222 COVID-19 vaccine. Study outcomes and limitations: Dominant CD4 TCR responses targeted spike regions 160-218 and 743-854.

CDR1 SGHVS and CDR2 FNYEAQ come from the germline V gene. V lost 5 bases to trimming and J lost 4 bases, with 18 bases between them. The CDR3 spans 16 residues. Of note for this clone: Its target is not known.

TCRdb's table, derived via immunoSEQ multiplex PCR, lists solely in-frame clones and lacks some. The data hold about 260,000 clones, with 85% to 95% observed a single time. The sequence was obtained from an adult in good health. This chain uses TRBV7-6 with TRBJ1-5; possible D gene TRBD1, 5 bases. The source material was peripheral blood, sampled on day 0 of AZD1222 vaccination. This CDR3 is CASSLGDRGRNQPQHF. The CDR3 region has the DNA TGTGCCAGCAGCCTAGGGGATCGTGGGAGGAATCAGCCCCAGCATTTT.